These 20 T cell receptor beta chains were sequenced from one sample in a study of OX40 agonist ivuxolimab in advanced cancers. TCRdb's table, derived via immunoSEQ multiplex PCR, lists solely in-frame clones and lacks some. The table lists approximately 12,000 clones, approximately 62% of them singletons. The specimen was CD4+ or CD8+ T cells sorted from blood, collected in a trial of the OX40 agonist ivuxolimab. Receptors originate from an adult with an advanced solid tumor such as melanoma, head and neck, liver or kidney cancer.

This clone was seen only once. This rearrangement joins TRBV13 to TRBJ2-2; D remains unclear. This CDR3 contains 14 residues. Germline V gene sequence: CDR1 PRHDT, CDR2 FYEKMQ (reference sequence). Trimming removed 2 bases at V and 7 bases at J, with 11 bases between. CDR3 nucleotide sequence: TGTGCCAGCAGCTTAAGGCTTCAAGGCGGGGAGCTGTTTTTT. It specifies CASSLRLQGGELFF.

The chain is built from TRBV5-6 and TRBJ2-7, with 9 bases lining up with TRBD2. The V gene end was trimmed by 2 bases and the J gene end by 3 bases; junction bases not matched to a gene: 6. Germline V gives CDR1 SGHDT, CDR2 YYEEEE. The CDR3 runs 15 residues. The CDR3 region is CASSLVAGANYEQYF. DNA of the CDR3: TGTGCCAGCAGCTTAGTAGCGGGGGCGAACTACGAGCAGTACTTC.

The chain has TRBV28 and TRBJ2-3, with a tentative D call TRBD2 (6 bases). CDR1 is MDHEN, CDR2 SYDVKM, per germline. The CDR3 contains 11 residues. Trimming left V 8 bases short and J 5 bases short, with 8 bases between. This chain's CDR3 is CASRAGDTQYF. DNA for the CDR3: TGTGCCAGCCGAGCGGGAGATACGCAGTATTTT.

The chain is built from TRBV6-4 and TRBJ2-3; the D call may be TRBD1 or TRBD2 (5 bases each). The V gene's germline CDR1 is MRHNA and CDR2 SNTAGT. The CDR3 runs 15 residues. Trimming stripped 0 bases from V and 6 bases from J, with 13 bases between. In DNA form, the CDR3 reads TGTGCCAGCAGTGACTCGATAGGTGGGGGTGATACGCAGTATTTT. This encodes CASSDSIGGGDTQYF.

This clone was counted a few times. At one boundary the junction diverges from the germline segment, which might be a read error. The rearrangement links TRBV5-6 to TRBJ2-7; no clear D. CDR3 length equals 15 residues. Germline lookup yields CDR1 SGHDT and CDR2 YYEEEE. The CDR3 DNA sequence: TGTGCCAGCAGCGGAAGTAACACAATCGCCTACGATCATGACTTC. Its protein is CASSGSNTIAYDHDF.

This chain joins TRBV7-9 and TRBJ2-7; D is unclear. V was trimmed by 5 bases and J by 1 base, leaving 9 bases between them. Looked up from germline, CDR1 is SEHNR and CDR2 is FQNEAQ (reference sequence). The CDR3 covers 13 residues. The CDR3 loop reads CASSPDHSYEQYF. The CDR3 DNA reads TGTGCCAGCAGCCCAGACCATTCCTACGAGCAGTACTTC. Full variable domain (outside the CDR3, taken from reference TRBV7-9 and TRBJ2-7): DTGVSQNPRHKITKRGQNVTFRCDPISEHNRLYWYRQTLGQGPEFLTYFQNEAQLEKSRLLSDRFSAERPKGSFSTLEIQRTEQGDSAMYLCASSPDHSYEQYFGPGTRLTVT.

This rearrangement joins TRBV7-2 to TRBJ2-3; 16 nucleotides agree with TRBD2. The CDR3 is 19 residues long. V was pared by 5 bases and J by 4 bases, with 12 bases of the junction left unmatched. Germline V gene lookup returns CDR1 SGHTA and CDR2 FQGNSA. Written as DNA, the CDR3 is TGTGCCAGCAGCAACCTAGGGACTAGCGGGGGGGCCTTCCCAGATACGCAGTATTTT. This translates into CASSNLGTSGGAFPDTQYF.

This clone was observed a few times. The V call is TRBV6-1, the J call TRBJ2-2; D ambiguous. Trimming stripped 1 base from V and 3 bases from J, with 6 bases between. Germline-derived CDR1 and CDR2 are MNHNS and SASEGT. This CDR3 has 14 residues. The CDR3 reads CASSEGGDTGELFF. The CDR3 bases are TGTGCCAGCAGTGAAGGAGGCGACACCGGGGAGCTGTTTTTT.

The chain combines TRBV6-1 with TRBJ2-1; D is unclear. The CDR3 totals 11 residues. V shed 5 bases and J shed 9 bases, with 8 bases lying between them. The germline V gene encodes CDR1 MNHNS and CDR2 SASEGT. The CDR3 here is CASSYIGEQFF. In DNA, the CDR3 is TGTGCCAGCAGTTACATTGGTGAGCAGTTCTTC.

The chain carries TRBV7-2 and TRBJ2-5; D is ambiguous. Looked up from germline, CDR1 is SGHTA and CDR2 is FQGNSA. CDR3 length: 11 residues. The V gene lost 6 bases and the J gene lost 13 bases, with 15 bases spanning the gap. Here the CDR3 DNA reads TGTGCCAGCAGTCCCGGTCATCTGCGGTACTTC. This codes for CASSPGHLRYF.

This clone showed up just a few times. The CDR3 end shows no conserved phenylalanine or tryptophan, and so a read error is likely. The rearrangement links TRBV27 to TRBJ1-3, with D possibly being TRBD1 (5 bases). Germline V CDR1 and CDR2: MNHEY, SMNVEV (reference sequence). This CDR3 has 16 amino acids. The CDR3 region has the DNA TGTGCCAGCAGTGGGGGGTCACCCGGCTCTGGCAACACCATATATTCT. It is translated as CASSGGSPGSGNTIYS.

The chain employs TRBV29-1 and TRBJ1-3; D remains unclear. Between the trimmed V and J ends, which lost 0 bases and 0 bases, there was a span of 15 bases. The germline V gene has CDR1 SQVTM and CDR2 ANQGSEA. The CDR3 runs to 17 residues. DNA for the CDR3: TGCAGCGTTGAAGATCCGGGCTTGGCCTCCTCTGGAAACACCATATATTTT. It translates to CSVEDPGLASSGNTIYF.

This clone was detected a few times. This chain uses TRBV27 with TRBJ2-7; perhaps TRBD1 as D (6 bases). The germline gives CDR1 MNHEY, CDR2 SMNVEV (reference sequence). Trimming cost V 3 bases and J 0 bases, with 12 bases left between them. CDR3 length equals 15 residues. In DNA, the CDR3 is TGTGCCAGCAGTTTTACAGGGCATAGCTCCTACGAGCAGTACTTC. Its translation is CASSFTGHSSYEQYF.

The chain employs TRBV19 and TRBJ1-1, with a possible D match to TRBD1 (5 bases). CDR1 and CDR2 from the germline V gene are LNHDA and SQIVND (reference sequence). The V end lost 6 bases, the J end lost 5 bases, and 19 bases lay between the germline ends. This CDR3 spans 15 amino acids. The CDR3 sequence is CASSLGLRGETEAFF. The CDR3, as DNA: TGTGCCAGTAGCCTCGGTTTAAGGGGAGAGACTGAAGCTTTCTTT.

A single count supports this clone. The chain is built from TRBV5-8 and TRBJ2-7; D gene ambiguous. V was trimmed by 3 bases and J by 4 bases, leaving 14 bases between them. Germline lookup yields CDR1 SGHTS and CDR2 YDEGEE. The CDR3 totals 14 residues. CDR3 sequence (DNA): TGTGCCAGCAGCTCCCTGGGGATTGGGTACGAGCAGTACTTC. Its protein is CASSSLGIGYEQYF.

V gene TRBV28 combines with J gene TRBJ2-7; 10 positions agree with TRBD2. Germline CDR1 MDHEN, CDR2 SYDVKM. This CDR3 has 15 residues. V trimming: 6 bases; J trimming: 2 bases; junction bases outside the gene matches: 7. Here the CDR3 DNA reads TGTGCCAGCAGACGAGGACTAGCGGCAACCTACGAGCAGTACTTC. Protein sequence: CASRRGLAATYEQYF.

This chain uses TRBV7-6 with TRBJ2-3; 13 bases are a match to TRBD2. J was trimmed by 3 bases and V by 5 bases; bases with no gene match: 14. The germline CDR1 and CDR2 sequences are SGHVS and FNYEAQ. The CDR3 has 19 amino acids. The CDR3: CASSATTSGLAGVTDTQYF. As DNA, the CDR3 is TGTGCCAGCAGCGCCACAACAAGCGGACTAGCGGGGGTTACAGATACGCAGTATTTT. The variable domain in full, completed from reference TRBV7-6 and TRBJ2-3, reads GAGVSQSPRYKVTKRGQDVALRCDPISGHVSLYWYRQALGQGPEFLTYFNYEAQQDKSGLPNDRFSAERPEGSISTLTIQRTEQRDSAMYRCASSATTSGLAGVTDTQYFGPGTRLTVL.

This chain links TRBV4-3 with TRBJ1-3, with D unclear. CDR3 length: 14 residues. Trimming pared 2 bases from V and 0 bases from J, leaving 5 bases between. Germline lookup yields CDR1 LGHNA and CDR2 YSLEER. CDR3 in amino acids: CASSQRASGNTIYF. DNA for the CDR3: TGCGCCAGCAGCCAACGAGCCTCTGGAAACACCATATATTTT.

The chain links TRBV27 to TRBJ2-7; TRBD1 aligns across 8 bases. J gave up 4 bases and V 2 bases, and 10 bases lay outside the gene matches. The CDR3 length is 16 residues. From germline, CDR1 is MNHEY and CDR2 SMNVEV (reference sequence). The CDR3 bases are TGTGCCAGCAGTTTAAGCCTCGGACAGGGAATTTACGAGCAGTACTTC. Its translation: CASSLSLGQGIYEQYF.

This sequence joins TRBV7-9 and TRBJ2-7; D ambiguous. The V gene lost 2 bases and the J gene lost 6 bases, with 5 bases spanning the gap. CDR3 size: 11 residues. Germline CDR1 and CDR2: SEHNR and FQNEAQ (reference sequence). The DNA for the CDR3 is TGTGCCAGCAGCTTATTAACCGAGCAGTACTTC. Protein sequence: CASSLLTEQYF. Full variable domain (missing parts from reference TRBV7-9 and TRBJ2-7): DTGVSQNPRHKITKRGQNVTFRCDPISEHNRLYWYRQTLGQGPEFLTYFQNEAQLEKSRLLSDRFSAERPKGSFSTLEIQRTEQGDSAMYLCASSLLTEQYFGPGTRLTVT.